This T cell receptor (beta chain) originates from a study of identifying expanded T cells in peripheral blood. Study observations and caveats: Across healthy donors, higher total template counts meant significantly greater roughly two-week count variance. Technical replicates showed around 1.1 changed clones; around 2 weeks approximately 15; four weeks 19.

The repertoire was sequenced with immunoSEQ multiplex PCR; TCRdb's copy has only in-frame clones and lacks some. The table includes 100,000 to 150,000 clones, more than 80% detected once. No infections or other immune events were documented during collection. Per germline, CDR1 KGHSH and CDR2 LQKENI. There are 15 residues in the CDR3. V was trimmed by 6 bases and J by 9 bases, leaving 21 bases between them. On this clone itself: Its antigen is unidentified.

V gene TRBV18 combines with J gene TRBJ2-1; TRBD1 is a possible D gene (6 bases). The sequence derives from a person aged 18 to 75 in good health. The sequencing sample was made of blood. In nucleotides, the CDR3 is TGTGCCAGCTCGCAACTGGACAGCCCATGGGGTGAGCAGTTCTTC. Residues: CASSQLDSPWGEQFF.